This T cell receptor beta chain was recovered during a study of stem cell transplantation in POMP-related autoinflammatory disease. Study details: Pre-transplant patients had naive-skewed CD4+ T cells and few CD8+ T cells. Study-wide findings and caveats: Fewer unique TRB V-J gene pairings were identified in patients with PRAID.

As to this clone: The target antigen is unknown.

V was pared by 3 bases and J by 8 bases, with 12 bases between. CDR3 length: 13 amino acids. CDR1 is SGDLS and CDR2 is YYNGEE in the germline V gene. Clones were read by immunoSEQ multiplex PCR, and TCRdb kept only the in-frame ones, dropping some. Among about 550 clones listed, around 83% were seen once. This receptor was taken from a human donor with POMP-related autoinflammation and immune dysregulation (PRAID). The rearrangement links TRBV9 to TRBJ2-1, with no clear D. The specimen comprised CD4+ follicular helper T cells (Tfh) from PBMCs, sampled before stem cell transplantation. CDR3 protein: CASSASIRDEQFF. In nucleotides, the CDR3 is TGTGCCAGCAGCGCGTCCATTAGGGATGAGCAGTTCTTC.